The clone carrying this TCR beta chain has a handful of counts. Antigen: not known. This CDR3 contains 14 residues. V dropped 4 bases and J dropped 1 base, with 12 bases sitting between them. Germline V gene sequence: CDR1 SGHRS, CDR2 YFSETQ. These data come from a study of T cell responses to AZD1222 COVID-19 vaccine. On the study more broadly: The analysis combined second doses at about 4 or about 12 weeks.

TCRdb's copy holds only in-frame clones and misses some; the assay was immunoSEQ multiplex PCR. The sample records more than 140,000 clones, roughly nine tenths being singletons. General observations from the study: Donors were mostly white British, more females; clonal diversity possibly underestimated. Of the AZD1222 recipients, only five to seven were seropositive at baseline. After the peak T cell response, and only then, were repertoires sampled.

The chain has TRBV5-1 and TRBJ2-7; D unresolved. Sequencing used peripheral blood, obtained on day 0 of AZD1222 vaccination. The sequence was obtained from an adult in good health. CDR3 sequence (DNA): TGCGCCAGCAGCCTCACCGAGGAGTCCTACGAGCAGTACTTC. Its protein is CASSLTEESYEQYF.